This is a list of T cell receptor beta chains from one sample in a study of T cells in Graves' hyperthyroidism and ophthalmopathy. Via MiXCR, TCRdb re-called the multiplex PCR reads, giving one row per CDR3 protein. The sample consists of tens of thousands of distinct CDR3 sequences, roughly 49% of them appearing once. Sequenced: blood. The receptors originated from a woman aged 25-40 years with Graves' ophthalmopathy. CDR3s include the opening cysteine and the closing phenylalanine or tryptophan. The D gene is left open where the match is weak. Only part of the rows carry a size: once, few, many, or a class if the clone is expanded.

v_call: TRBV24-1
d_call: .
j_call: TRBJ2-3
clone_size: .
cdr3_aa: CATNAVGTDTQYF
cdr3_nt: TGTGCCACCAATGCGGTCGGGACAGATACGCAGTATTTT

v_call: TRBV7-9
d_call: .
j_call: TRBJ2-7
clone_size: many
cdr3_aa: CASSYDKYEQYF
cdr3_nt: TGTGCCAGCAGCTATGACAAATACGAGCAGTACTTC

v_call: TRBV7-8
d_call: .
j_call: TRBJ1-1
clone_size: many
cdr3_aa: CASSLPGALAEAFF
cdr3_nt: TGTGCCAGCAGCTTACCGGGGGCGCTCGCTGAAGCTTTCTTT

v_call: TRBV2
d_call: TRBD1
j_call: TRBJ2-7
clone_size: .
cdr3_aa: CASSRGTGGVAQYF
cdr3_nt: TGTGCCAGCAGCAGAGGGACAGGGGGCGTAGCGCAGTACTTC

v_call: TRBV5-4
d_call: TRBD1
j_call: TRBJ2-7
clone_size: .
cdr3_aa: CASSSGTASYEQYF
cdr3_nt: TGTGCCAGCAGTTCCGGGACAGCCAGCTACGAGCAGTACTTC

v_call: TRBV5-4
d_call: TRBD2
j_call: TRBJ2-1
clone_size: many
cdr3_aa: CASSSRDYGGAPQFF
cdr3_nt: TGTGCCAGCAGCTCCCGGGACTACGGGGGGGCTCCGCAGTTCTTC

v_call: TRBV6-6
d_call: .
j_call: TRBJ2-7
clone_size: .
cdr3_aa: CASSYGTYKEQYF
cdr3_nt: TGTGCCAGCAGTTATGGCACCTACAAGGAGCAGTACTTC

v_call: TRBV7-9
d_call: .
j_call: TRBJ1-1
clone_size: .
cdr3_aa: CASSPPLGGGETKAFF
cdr3_nt: TGTGCCAGCAGCCCCCCTCTAGGGGGAGGAGAGACTAAAGCTTTCTTT

v_call: TRBV29-1
d_call: .
j_call: TRBJ2-7
clone_size: .
cdr3_aa: CSVEGPAGMHEQYF
cdr3_nt: TGCAGCGTTGAAGGGCCCGCGGGAATGCACGAGCAGTACTTC

v_call: TRBV25-1
d_call: .
j_call: TRBJ1-5
clone_size: .
cdr3_aa: CASSDEGSTDTQHF
cdr3_nt: TGTGCCAGCAGTGACGAGGGATCCACAGATACGCAGCATTTT

v_call: TRBV12-3/TRBV12-4
d_call: TRBD2
j_call: TRBJ2-1
clone_size: many
cdr3_aa: CASSLWREPPNEQFF
cdr3_nt: TGTGCCAGCAGTTTATGGCGGGAGCCCCCCAATGAGCAGTTCTTC

v_call: TRBV7-2
d_call: TRBD1
j_call: TRBJ1-3
clone_size: .
cdr3_aa: CASSLRTGVSGNTIYF
cdr3_nt: TGTGCCAGCAGCCTCAGGACAGGAGTCTCTGGAAACACCATATATTTT

v_call: TRBV18
d_call: .
j_call: TRBJ1-2
clone_size: .
cdr3_aa: CASSPQGDGYTF
cdr3_nt: TGTGCCAGCTCACCACAAGGCGATGGCTACACCTTC

v_call: TRBV7-6
d_call: .
j_call: TRBJ1-1
clone_size: many
cdr3_aa: CASRGRNTEAFF
cdr3_nt: TGTGCCAGTCGAGGGCGCAACACTGAAGCTTTCTTT

v_call: TRBV7-7
d_call: .
j_call: TRBJ2-5
clone_size: once
cdr3_aa: CASSRSCGRETQYF
cdr3_nt: TGTGCTAGCAGCCGCAGCTGCGGACGGGAGACCCAGTACTTC

v_call: TRBV4-1
d_call: TRBD1
j_call: TRBJ2-7
clone_size: many
cdr3_aa: CASSQDVGQGVHEQYF
cdr3_nt: TGCGCCAGCAGCCAAGATGTGGGACAGGGTGTCCACGAGCAGTACTTC

v_call: TRBV7-2
d_call: .
j_call: TRBJ2-7
clone_size: .
cdr3_aa: CASGLGYSYEQRF
cdr3_nt: TGTGCCAGCGGCTTGGGTTACTCCTACGAGCAGCGCTTC

v_call: TRBV19
d_call: .
j_call: TRBJ1-5
clone_size: many
cdr3_aa: CASSLAELGRPLDQPQHF
cdr3_nt: TGTGCCAGTTCTCTCGCTGAACTCGGACGGCCCTTAGATCAGCCCCAGCATTTT

v_call: TRBV6-6
d_call: .
j_call: TRBJ2-5
clone_size: many
cdr3_aa: CASSYSTQVGVETQYF
cdr3_nt: TGTGCCAGCAGTTACTCGACTCAGGTCGGCGTCGAGACCCAGTACTTC

v_call: TRBV4-2
d_call: TRBD2
j_call: TRBJ2-7
clone_size: .
cdr3_aa: CASSQDSGGRASAYEQYF
cdr3_nt: TGTGCCAGCAGCCAAGATTCGGGAGGGCGGGCCAGCGCCTACGAGCAGTACTTC

v_call: TRBV7-9
d_call: .
j_call: TRBJ2-7
clone_size: many
cdr3_aa: CASSQGQRSSYEQYF
cdr3_nt: TGTGCCAGCAGTCAAGGACAGAGAAGCTCCTACGAGCAGTACTTC

v_call: TRBV7-2
d_call: .
j_call: TRBJ1-1
clone_size: .
cdr3_aa: CASSHTLGMGSTEAFF
cdr3_nt: TGTGCCAGCAGCCACACTCTCGGGATGGGGAGCACTGAAGCTTTCTTT

v_call: TRBV19
d_call: .
j_call: TRBJ2-5
clone_size: .
cdr3_aa: CASSARHAGQETQYF
cdr3_nt: TGTGCCAGTAGTGCCCGACATGCGGGGCAAGAGACCCAGTACTTC

v_call: TRBV7-9
d_call: .
j_call: TRBJ1-1
clone_size: .
cdr3_aa: CASSFNHIRHRDTEAFF
cdr3_nt: TGTGCCAGCAGCTTTAATCATATTAGGCACAGGGACACTGAAGCTTTCTTT

v_call: TRBV7-9
d_call: .
j_call: TRBJ2-6
clone_size: .
cdr3_aa: CASTYGSNVLTF
cdr3_nt: TGTGCCAGCACCTATGGGTCCAACGTCCTGACTTTC

v_call: TRBV20-1
d_call: .
j_call: TRBJ1-1
clone_size: .
cdr3_aa: CRANQTAFF
cdr3_nt: TGCAGGGCGAACCAGACTGCTTTCTTT

v_call: TRBV7-2
d_call: .
j_call: TRBJ1-2
clone_size: .
cdr3_aa: CASSFASGSSHGYTF
cdr3_nt: TGTGCCAGCAGCTTCGCTTCCGGAAGTTCCCATGGCTACACCTTC

v_call: TRBV29-1
d_call: TRBD1
j_call: TRBJ1-4
clone_size: many
cdr3_aa: CSVAGTGGNEKLFF
cdr3_nt: TGCAGCGTTGCCGGGACAGGGGGTAATGAAAAACTGTTTTTT

v_call: TRBV2
d_call: .
j_call: TRBJ2-5
clone_size: many
cdr3_aa: CASQKAPDRRQETQYF
cdr3_nt: TGTGCCAGCCAGAAGGCTCCGGACAGAAGACAAGAGACCCAGTACTTC

v_call: TRBV10-2
d_call: .
j_call: TRBJ2-2
clone_size: once
cdr3_aa: CASSDWIRIANTGELFF
cdr3_nt: TGCGCCAGCAGTGATTGGATTCGGATAGCGAACACCGGGGAGCTGTTTTTT

v_call: TRBV7-9
d_call: .
j_call: TRBJ2-7
clone_size: many
cdr3_aa: CASSLGGYRAYEQYF
cdr3_nt: TGTGCCAGCAGCTTAGGTGGGTACCGGGCGTACGAGCAGTACTTC

v_call: TRBV5-5
d_call: .
j_call: TRBJ2-7
clone_size: many
cdr3_aa: CASSLAYQGGSYEQYF
cdr3_nt: TGTGCCAGCAGCTTGGCCTACCAGGGAGGCTCCTACGAGCAGTACTTC

v_call: TRBV5-5
d_call: .
j_call: TRBJ2-7
clone_size: .
cdr3_aa: CASTITTGNYEQYF
cdr3_nt: TGTGCCAGCACCATAACGACTGGGAACTACGAGCAGTACTTC

v_call: TRBV20-1
d_call: TRBD2
j_call: TRBJ2-7
clone_size: .
cdr3_aa: CSATRLAGTDEQYF
cdr3_nt: TGCAGTGCTACCCGACTAGCGGGTACCGACGAGCAGTACTTC

v_call: TRBV12-3/TRBV12-4
d_call: .
j_call: TRBJ2-1
clone_size: many
cdr3_aa: CASTPGLQANEQFF
cdr3_nt: TGTGCCAGCACCCCGGGACTCCAGGCCAATGAGCAGTTCTTC

v_call: TRBV5-1
d_call: .
j_call: TRBJ2-1
clone_size: .
cdr3_aa: CASSSGQFF
cdr3_nt: TGCGCCAGCAGCTCGGGGCAGTTCTTC

v_call: TRBV5-8
d_call: .
j_call: TRBJ1-5
clone_size: many
cdr3_aa: CASSLDVWQPQHF
cdr3_nt: TGTGCCAGCAGCTTAGATGTCTGGCAGCCCCAGCATTTT

v_call: TRBV18
d_call: .
j_call: TRBJ2-7
clone_size: few
cdr3_aa: CASSLRTSSYEQYF
cdr3_nt: TGTGCCAGCTCACTCCGGACCAGTTCCTACGAGCAGTACTTC

v_call: TRBV24-1
d_call: .
j_call: TRBJ2-3
clone_size: .
cdr3_aa: CATSDLSATQYF
cdr3_nt: TGTGCCACCAGTGATTTAAGTGCTACGCAGTATTTT

v_call: TRBV3-1
d_call: .
j_call: TRBJ2-7
clone_size: many
cdr3_aa: CASSPRPSSSYEQYF
cdr3_nt: TGTGCCAGCAGCCCGCGTCCTAGCAGTAGCTACGAGCAGTACTTC

v_call: TRBV25-1
d_call: TRBD1
j_call: TRBJ2-7
clone_size: .
cdr3_aa: CASSARTGGEQYF
cdr3_nt: TGTGCCAGCAGTGCCCGGACAGGGGGCGAGCAGTACTTC

v_call: TRBV9
d_call: TRBD1
j_call: TRBJ2-7
clone_size: many
cdr3_aa: CASSVRAAGGSAEQYF
cdr3_nt: TGTGCCAGCAGCGTAAGGGCGGCAGGGGGAAGCGCCGAGCAGTACTTC

v_call: TRBV12-3/TRBV12-4
d_call: TRBD1
j_call: TRBJ2-7
clone_size: .
cdr3_aa: CASRTRTGGEPYEQYF
cdr3_nt: TGTGCCAGCAGGACTAGGACAGGGGGAGAACCATACGAGCAGTACTTC

v_call: TRBV19
d_call: TRBD1
j_call: TRBJ1-2
clone_size: many
cdr3_aa: CASSTSDRGLWYGYTF
cdr3_nt: TGTGCCAGTAGCACCTCCGACAGGGGGTTGTGGTATGGCTACACCTTC

v_call: TRBV19
d_call: TRBD1
j_call: TRBJ1-5
clone_size: many
cdr3_aa: CASSIGLTGGDYGNQPQHF
cdr3_nt: TGTGCCAGTAGTATAGGTCTGACAGGGGGCGATTATGGCAATCAGCCCCAGCATTTT

v_call: TRBV11-2
d_call: .
j_call: TRBJ1-1
clone_size: many
cdr3_aa: CASSFDPNTEAFF
cdr3_nt: TGTGCCAGCAGCTTCGATCCGAACACTGAAGCTTTCTTT

v_call: TRBV9
d_call: .
j_call: TRBJ2-3
clone_size: many
cdr3_aa: CASSVQALTDTQYF
cdr3_nt: TGTGCCAGCAGCGTACAGGCCCTAACAGATACGCAGTATTTT

v_call: TRBV19
d_call: TRBD2
j_call: TRBJ2-1
clone_size: many
cdr3_aa: CASRSLAGELINEQFF
cdr3_nt: TGTGCCAGTAGGAGCCTCGCGGGAGAACTCATCAATGAGCAGTTCTTC

v_call: TRBV19
d_call: TRBD2
j_call: TRBJ2-1
clone_size: .
cdr3_aa: CASRSLAGGLINEQFF
cdr3_nt: TGTGCTAGTAGGAGCCTCGCGGGAGGACTCATCAATGAGCAGTTCTTC

v_call: TRBV7-9
d_call: .
j_call: TRBJ1-5
clone_size: .
cdr3_aa: CASSTVGSQETQHF
cdr3_nt: TGTGCCAGCAGCACCGTTGGTAGCCAAGAGACCCAGCATTTT

v_call: TRBV5-4
d_call: .
j_call: TRBJ2-7
clone_size: many
cdr3_aa: CASSLGQGLHEQYF
cdr3_nt: TGTGCCAGCAGCTTGGGGCAGGGACTCCACGAGCAGTACTTC

v_call: TRBV7-7
d_call: .
j_call: TRBJ2-1
clone_size: .
cdr3_aa: CASSQGLNEQFF
cdr3_nt: TGCGCCAGCAGCCAGGGCCTCAATGAGCAGTTCTTC

v_call: TRBV10-1
d_call: TRBD1
j_call: TRBJ1-2
clone_size: medium-sized
cdr3_aa: CASRPGQGNYGYTF
cdr3_nt: TGCGCCAGCAGACCGGGACAGGGAAACTATGGCTACACCTTC

v_call: TRBV6-5
d_call: .
j_call: TRBJ2-2
clone_size: many
cdr3_aa: CASSYSRRTSSTGELFF
cdr3_nt: TGTGCCAGCAGTTACTCACGACGGACCTCCAGCACCGGGGAGCTGTTTTTT